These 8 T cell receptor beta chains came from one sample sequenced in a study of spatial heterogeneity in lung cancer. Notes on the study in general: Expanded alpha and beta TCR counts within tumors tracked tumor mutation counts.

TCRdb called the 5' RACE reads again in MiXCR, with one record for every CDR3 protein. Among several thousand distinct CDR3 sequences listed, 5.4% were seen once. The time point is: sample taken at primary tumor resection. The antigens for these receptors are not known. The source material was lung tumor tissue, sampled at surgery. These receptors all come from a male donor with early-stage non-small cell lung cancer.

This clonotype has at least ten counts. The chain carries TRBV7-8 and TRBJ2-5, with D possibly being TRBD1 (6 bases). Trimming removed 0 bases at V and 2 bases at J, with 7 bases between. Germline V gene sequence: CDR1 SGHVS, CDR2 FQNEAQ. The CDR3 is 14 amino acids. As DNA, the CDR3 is TGTGCCAGCAGCTTAGCGGACAGACAAGAGACCCAGTACTTC. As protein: CASSLADRQETQYF. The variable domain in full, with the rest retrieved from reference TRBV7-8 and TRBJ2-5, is GAGVSQSPRYKVAKRGQDVALRCDPISGHVSLFWYQQALGQGPEFLTYFQNEAQLDKSGLPSDRFFAERPEGSVSTLKIQRTQQEDSAVYLCASSLADRQETQYFGPGTRLLVL.

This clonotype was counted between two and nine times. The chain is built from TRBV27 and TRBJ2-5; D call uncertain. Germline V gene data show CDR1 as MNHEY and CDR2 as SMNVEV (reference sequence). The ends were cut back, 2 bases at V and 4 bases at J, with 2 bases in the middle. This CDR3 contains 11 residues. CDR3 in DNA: TGTGCCAGCAGTTTAGGAGAGACCCAGTACTTC. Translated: CASSLGETQYF.

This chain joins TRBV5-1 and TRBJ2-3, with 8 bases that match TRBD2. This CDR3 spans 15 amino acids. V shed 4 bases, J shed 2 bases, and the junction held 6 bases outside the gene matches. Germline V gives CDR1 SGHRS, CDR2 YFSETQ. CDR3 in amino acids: CASSPRSGTTDTQYF. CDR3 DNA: TGCGCCAGCAGCCCACGTAGCGGGACCACAGATACGCAGTATTTT.

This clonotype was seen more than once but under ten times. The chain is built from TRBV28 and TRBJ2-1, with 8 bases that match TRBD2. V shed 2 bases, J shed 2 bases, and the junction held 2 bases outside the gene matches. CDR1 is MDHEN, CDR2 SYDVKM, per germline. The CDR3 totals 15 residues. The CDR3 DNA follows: TGTGCCAGCAGTTTAGAAGCGGGGGCCTACAATGAGCAGTTCTTC. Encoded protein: CASSLEAGAYNEQFF.

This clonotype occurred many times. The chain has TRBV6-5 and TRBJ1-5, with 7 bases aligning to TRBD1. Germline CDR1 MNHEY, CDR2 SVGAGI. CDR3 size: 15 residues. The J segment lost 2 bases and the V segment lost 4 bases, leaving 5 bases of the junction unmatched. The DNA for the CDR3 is TGTGCCAGCAGTTCAGCCGGGACAGGCAATCAGCCCCAGCATTTT. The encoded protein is CASSSAGTGNQPQHF.

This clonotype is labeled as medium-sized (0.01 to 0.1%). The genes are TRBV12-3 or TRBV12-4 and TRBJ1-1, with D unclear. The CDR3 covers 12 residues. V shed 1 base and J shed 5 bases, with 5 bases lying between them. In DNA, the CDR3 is TGTGCCAGCAGTTTAGTTGGGACTGAAGCTTTCTTT. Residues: CASSLVGTEAFF.

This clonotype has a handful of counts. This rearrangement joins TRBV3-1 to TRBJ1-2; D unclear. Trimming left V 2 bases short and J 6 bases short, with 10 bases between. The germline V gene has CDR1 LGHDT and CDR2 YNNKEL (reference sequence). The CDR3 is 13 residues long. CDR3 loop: CASSQRRGDGYTF. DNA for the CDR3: TGTGCCAGCAGCCAAAGACGAGGAGATGGCTACACCTTC.

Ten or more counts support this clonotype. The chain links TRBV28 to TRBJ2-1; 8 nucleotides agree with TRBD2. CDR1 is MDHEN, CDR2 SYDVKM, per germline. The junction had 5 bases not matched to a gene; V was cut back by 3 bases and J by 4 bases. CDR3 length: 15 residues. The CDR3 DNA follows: TGTGCCAGCAGTTTGCGGCGGGAGGAATACAATGAGCAGTTCTTC. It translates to CASSLRREEYNEQFF.